These 14 T cell receptor beta chains were all obtained from the same sample, sequenced in a study of blood T cell repertoires in COVID-19. Profiled with immunoSEQ multiplex PCR; TCRdb holds only in-frame clones, not every one. The sample gives tens of thousands of clones, 85% to 90% of which show up once; 4% to 5% is in the top ten. The sample taken for sequencing was peripheral blood. The receptor set was obtained from a woman in her forties or fifties with active COVID-19.

This sequence joins TRBV5-6 and TRBJ1-4, with D tentatively TRBD1 (5 bases). This CDR3 comprises 14 residues. Germline CDR1 SGHDT, CDR2 YYEEEE. The V and J ends lost 1 base and 3 bases respectively, with 7 bases between them. CDR3 residues: CASSLLGANEKLFF. CDR3 sequence (DNA): TGTGCCAGCAGCTTGTTAGGGGCTAATGAAAAACTGTTTTTT.

The CDR3 loop is CASSRGTSVTYEQYF. Here the CDR3 DNA reads TGTGCCAGCAGCCGCGGGACTAGCGTAACCTACGAGCAGTACTTC. J is TRBJ2-7 and V is TRBV7-2; 10 nucleotides agree with TRBD2. Germline CDR1 SGHTA, CDR2 FQGNSA. The trim removed 5 bases at V and 2 bases at J, leaving 6 bases unmatched. The CDR3 is 15 residues long.

This clone is a singleton in its sample. J is TRBJ2-1 and V is TRBV28; D remains unclear. Looked up from germline, CDR1 is MDHEN and CDR2 is SYDVKM. Deletions cut 4 bases from V and 0 bases from J, with 13 bases between. CDR3 length equals 16 residues. The CDR3 DNA reads as TGTGCCAGCAGTTCACCACAGACGAGCTCCTACAATGAGCAGTTCTTC. It yields the protein CASSSPQTSSYNEQFF.

J is TRBJ1-1 and V is TRBV2; D is ambiguous. This CDR3 spans 13 amino acids. V lost 4 bases and J 1 base, leaving 7 bases between the germline ends. Germline V gene lookup returns CDR1 SNHLY and CDR2 FYNNEI. CDR3 bases: TGTGCCAGCAGTGCCGAAGCGAACACTGAAGCTTTCTTT. It codes for CASSAEANTEAFF.

This clone was observed a single time. CDR3 bases: TGTGCCAGCAGCAATACAGGGGGCGCCTCCCTTGCGGAGACCCAGTACTTC. Encoded protein: CASSNTGGASLAETQYF. The rearrangement joins TRBV5-4 to TRBJ2-5; 9 nucleotides align to TRBD1. V lost 4 bases to trimming and J lost 5 bases; unmatched junction nucleotides: 15. Germline V gives CDR1 SGHNT, CDR2 YYREEE (reference sequence). CDR3 length equals 17 residues.

This clone has more than one count but fewer than ten. The rearrangement joins TRBV6-1 to TRBJ1-5; no reliable D call. Trimming shortened V by 1 base and J by 7 bases, and 14 bases separated the two germline ends. The CDR3 has 15 amino acids. Per germline, CDR1 MNHNS and CDR2 SASEGT. For the CDR3, the DNA is TGTGCCAGCAGTGAAGTCGGCGGGGAGAGACAGCCCCAGCATTTT. Amino acid sequence: CASSEVGGERQPQHF.

The rearrangement uses TRBV11-2 and TRBJ2-1, with 8 bases matching TRBD2. Germline-derived CDR1 and CDR2 are SGHAT and FQNNGV. This CDR3 is 14 amino acids long. Unmatched junction bases numbered 4, after V lost 4 bases and J lost 5 bases. The chain's CDR3 is CASSSQLADNEQFF. CDR3 sequence (DNA): TGTGCCAGCAGCTCGCAACTAGCGGACAATGAGCAGTTCTTC.

This clone was observed a handful of times. This chain connects TRBV12-3 or TRBV12-4 to TRBJ1-6; TRBD1 might be the D (5 bases). CDR3 length: 13 residues. V dropped 6 bases and J dropped 9 bases, with 12 bases sitting between them. This chain's CDR3 is CASSGQLGSPLHF. In nucleotides, the CDR3 is TGTGCCAGCAGCGGACAATTAGGTTCACCCCTCCACTTT.

The V call is TRBV7-8, the J call TRBJ2-1; 12 bases are a match to TRBD2. The CDR3 totals 20 residues. Germline V gene lookup returns CDR1 SGHVS and CDR2 FQNEAQ. The trim removed 4 bases at V and 0 bases at J, leaving 13 bases unmatched. In nucleotides, the CDR3 is TGTGCCAGCAGCTCTCTAAGGACTAGCGGGGCGCTTAGCTCCTACAATGAGCAGTTCTTC. It encodes CASSSLRTSGALSSYNEQFF.

This clone is a singleton in its sample. This chain connects TRBV28 to TRBJ2-7, with 9 nucleotides matching TRBD2. J gave up 3 bases and V 5 bases, and 11 bases lay outside the gene matches. From germline, CDR1 is MDHEN and CDR2 SYDVKM. The CDR3 totals 16 residues. The CDR3: CASSTRGLAGYYEQYF. CDR3 nucleotides: TGTGCCAGCAGTACAAGGGGGCTAGCGGGATACTACGAGCAGTACTTC.

V gene TRBV3-1 (or the pseudogene TRBV3-2) combines with J gene TRBJ1-4; D is undetermined. Germline V gene sequence: CDR1 LGHDT, CDR2 YNNKEL (reference sequence). This CDR3 has 16 amino acids. The germline V and J ends were trimmed by 4 bases and 7 bases, with 19 bases remaining between them. Written as DNA, the CDR3 is TGTGCCAGCAGCCCGCCCGAGATAGGGAGGAGTGAAAAACTGTTTTTT. This gives the protein CASSPPEIGRSEKLFF.

This clone was observed a handful of times. The V and J genes are TRBV4-1 and TRBJ2-2; D not certain. Trimming cost V 1 base and J 2 bases, with 11 bases left between them. The CDR3 is made up of 16 amino acids. The germline V gene encodes CDR1 MGHRA and CDR2 YSYEKL. Here the CDR3 reads CASSQAIGINTGELFF. The CDR3 DNA follows: TGCGCCAGCAGCCAAGCCATCGGTATAAACACCGGGGAGCTGTTTTTT.

CDR3 bases: TGTGCCAGCAGTGAATTTGGCGGAACCCTCTCCTACAATGAGCAGTTCTTC. It encodes CASSEFGGTLSYNEQFF. V usage is TRBV6-4 and J usage is TRBJ2-1; unclear D gene. V lost 3 bases and J 0 bases, leaving 15 bases between the germline ends. Germline assignment: CDR1 MRHNA and CDR2 SNTAGT. The CDR3 is 17 amino acids.

V and J are TRBV2 and TRBJ2-4, with TRBD1 matching 9 bases. After removal of 6 bases from V and 1 base from J, the junction contained 4 bases not matched to a gene. The CDR3 is made up of 15 amino acids. Germline V gene sequence: CDR1 SNHLY, CDR2 FYNNEI. The CDR3 sequence: CASRIQGAAKNIQYF. In nucleotides, the CDR3 is TGTGCCAGCAGGATACAGGGGGCGGCCAAAAACATTCAGTACTTC.